This TCR beta chain was captured in a study of cytomegalovirus exposure and HLA in healthy donors. Study observations and caveats: The TCR clusters that emerged in the first cohort tended, a later analysis found, to co-occur in the approximately 110 validation repertoires. As was reported, the classifier diagnosed cytomegalovirus status with high specificity and sensitivity.

The donors were part of the validation cohort, which consisted of about 120 subjects and was separate from the first cohort of hundreds of subjects. Trimming took off 2 bases at V and 7 bases at J, with 8 bases between the two ends. CDR3 length: 12 residues. Germline V gives CDR1 KGHSH, CDR2 LQKENI. Concerning this clone itself: The antigen remains unidentified.

Repertoires were generated with immunoSEQ multiplex PCR, while TCRdb's copy carries only in-frame clones and drops some. Of hundreds of thousands of clones in the sample, roughly 88% were seen once. This TCR was recovered from a woman aged 18-29 years in good health and CMV-seronegative. This chain joins TRBV18 and TRBJ2-5; D is possibly TRBD1 (5 bases). Sample: PBMCs. Here the CDR3 DNA reads TGTGCCAGCTCACCAGGGGCCGGGACCCAGTACTTC. It yields the protein CASSPGAGTQYF.